Listed below are T cell receptor beta chains from one sample, sequenced in a study of blood T cell repertoires in COVID-19. Clones were read by immunoSEQ multiplex PCR, and TCRdb kept only the in-frame ones, dropping some. In the table there are fewer than 100,000 clones, roughly 77% of which are singletons. Material: peripheral blood. The source of these receptors is a human donor in a cohort sampled during active COVID-19. CDR3s include the opening cysteine and the closing phenylalanine or tryptophan. A D gene is named only where the DNA matches it firmly. Only some rows state a clone size, as once, few, many or a class for expanded clones.

j_call,d_call,v_call,clone_size,cdr3_aa,cdr3_nt
TRBJ1-1,TRBD1,TRBV11-2,few,CASSLARGGQTEAFF,TGTGCCAGCAGCTTAGCGCGAGGGGGCCAAACTGAAGCTTTCTTT
TRBJ1-1,TRBD1,TRBV4-2,.,CASTHLRDSMNTEAFF,TGTGCCAGCACCCACCTACGGGACAGCATGAACACTGAAGCTTTCTTT
TRBJ2-3,.,TRBV2,once,CASSGQPDTQYF,TGTGCCAGCAGTGGGCAACCAGATACGCAGTATTTT
TRBJ2-5,.,TRBV10-3,.,CAISEFLASSETQYF,TGTGCCATCAGTGAGTTTCTTGCTAGTTCGGAGACCCAGTACTTC
TRBJ2-7,TRBD1,TRBV6-2/TRBV6-3,.,CASSYKGAGRYEQYF,TGTGCCAGCAGTTACAAGGGGGCAGGGCGCTACGAGCAGTACTTC
TRBJ2-1,TRBD2,TRBV7-3,.,CASSQRLAGGNEQFF,TGTGCCAGCAGCCAAAGACTAGCGGGAGGGAATGAGCAGTTCTTC
TRBJ1-2,.,TRBV27,.,CASAGGASYGYTF,TGTGCCAGTGCGGGGGGCGCTTCCTATGGCTACACCTTC
TRBJ1-5,.,TRBV4-2,.,CASSQEIMQGSQPQHF,TGTGCCAGCAGCCAAGAAATCATGCAGGGCAGTCAGCCCCAGCATTTT
TRBJ2-6,TRBD1,TRBV19,.,CASSIVTGGARYSGANVLTF,TGTGCCAGTAGTATAGTTACAGGGGGCGCGAGGTATTCTGGGGCCAACGTCCTGACTTTC
TRBJ2-3,.,TRBV7-9,.,CASILSGITDTQYF,TGTGCCAGCATCCTTAGCGGAATCACAGATACGCAGTATTTT
TRBJ2-7,TRBD2,TRBV27,.,CASGPLAEGGEQYF,TGTGCCAGCGGCCCACTAGCGGAGGGGGGCGAGCAGTACTTC
TRBJ2-1,TRBD2,TRBV4-2,.,CASSPDGTSGYNEQFF,TGTGCCAGCAGCCCGGACGGGACTAGCGGATACAATGAGCAGTTCTTC
TRBJ2-5,TRBD1,TRBV7-2,.,CASSLPRQGAGTQYF,TGTGCCAGCAGCTTACCTCGACAGGGGGCTGGGACCCAGTACTTC
TRBJ2-5,TRBD2,TRBV12-5,.,CASGPGTSGKETQYF,TGTGCTAGTGGTCCGGGGACTAGCGGGAAAGAGACCCAGTACTTC
TRBJ2-5,TRBD2,TRBV28,.,CASSFLAGVETQYF,TGTGCCAGCAGTTTCCTAGCGGGAGTGGAGACCCAGTACTTC
TRBJ2-3,.,TRBV5-1,.,CASSLGGDTDTQYF,TGCGCCAGCAGCTTGGGAGGCGACACAGATACGCAGTATTTT
TRBJ2-4,.,TRBV6-2/TRBV6-3,once,CASSLGQAVAKNIQYF,TGTGCCAGCAGCCTTGGACAAGCTGTAGCCAAAAACATTCAGTACTTC
TRBJ2-6,.,TRBV19,.,CASSINLLSGANVLTF,TGTGCCAGTAGTATAAACCTACTCTCTGGGGCCAACGTCCTGACTTTC
TRBJ2-7,TRBD1,TRBV11-1,many,CASSTGTGGYEQYF,TGTGCCAGCAGCACCGGGACAGGGGGCTACGAGCAGTACTTC
TRBJ1-5,.,TRBV24-1,.,CATSDQGGPQHF,TGTGCCACCAGTGATCAGGGAGGGCCCCAGCATTTT
TRBJ2-7,TRBD2,TRBV9,once,CASSVGVLASGYYEQYF,TGTGCCAGCAGCGTAGGTGTCTTGGCTAGCGGTTACTACGAGCAGTACTTC
TRBJ2-3,.,TRBV2,.,CASSGGPGPTDTQYF,TGTGCCAGCAGTGGGGGGCCTGGACCCACAGATACGCAGTATTTT
TRBJ2-7,TRBD2,TRBV6-2/TRBV6-3,once,CASSYEAVGTSGEQYF,TGTGCCAGCAGTTACGAGGCTGTAGGGACTAGCGGCGAGCAGTACTTC
TRBJ2-3,.,TRBV5-5,.,CASSLGGAGKVDTQYF,TGTGCCAGCAGCTTAGGAGGGGCCGGTAAGGTAGATACGCAGTATTTT
TRBJ2-7,TRBD1,TRBV18,.,CASSPPWDRAYEQYF,TGTGCCAGCTCACCACCGTGGGACAGGGCCTACGAGCAGTACTTC
TRBJ1-2,.,TRBV19,.,CASTNAGRERGYTF,TGTGCCAGTACCAACGCAGGGAGGGAACGTGGCTACACCTTC
TRBJ2-2,.,TRBV15,few,CATSRVGTGSYTGELFF,TGTGCCACCAGCAGAGTGGGAACAGGGAGTTACACCGGGGAGCTGTTTTTT
TRBJ2-3,.,TRBV28,.,CASSLPQRDTQYF,TGTGCCAGCAGTTTACCCCAACGGGATACGCAGTATTTT
TRBJ1-2,TRBD1,TRBV4-1,.,CASSQDPLKYRGLGYGYTF,TGCGCCAGCAGCCAAGACCCCCTAAAATACAGGGGGTTAGGCTATGGCTACACCTTC
TRBJ1-2,TRBD1,TRBV6-5,.,CASSNIYRGHYGYTF,TGTGCCAGCAGTAACATTTATAGGGGGCACTATGGCTACACCTTC
TRBJ2-5,.,TRBV19,.,CASRAGPLQETQYF,TGTGCCAGTAGGGCGGGACCCCTCCAAGAGACCCAGTACTTC
TRBJ2-7,TRBD2,TRBV6-5,.,CASKVLGLAYEQYF,TGTGCCAGCAAGGTTTTAGGACTAGCCTACGAGCAGTACTTC
TRBJ2-3,TRBD2,TRBV27,.,CASSLPSGRAEDTQYF,TGTGCCAGCAGTTTACCTAGCGGGAGGGCGGAAGATACGCAGTATTTT
TRBJ2-1,TRBD1,TRBV11-3,.,CASSPGQGWDEQFF,TGTGCCAGCAGCCCAGGACAGGGTTGGGATGAGCAGTTCTTC
TRBJ1-1,TRBD1,TRBV18,.,CASSRVGQGMNTEAFF,TGTGCCAGCTCACGAGTCGGACAGGGAATGAACACTGAAGCTTTCTTT
TRBJ1-1,.,TRBV12-3/TRBV12-4,.,CASSSYWNTEAFF,TGTGCCAGCAGTTCGTACTGGAACACTGAAGCTTTCTTT
TRBJ2-5,.,TRBV7-3,.,CASSRSSVETQYF,TGTGCCAGCAGCCGCTCGAGCGTAGAGACCCAGTACTTC
TRBJ1-5,.,TRBV10-3,few,CAITADWGQPQHF,TGTGCCATCACCGCGGACTGGGGTCAGCCCCAGCATTTT